In its sample, the clone carrying this T cell receptor beta chain was seen many times. Using its own MiXCR run on the 5' RACE reads, TCRdb lists one record per CDR3 protein. The repertoire includes about 130,000 distinct CDR3 sequences, 7.4% of them detected once, and 2.5% sits in the top ten. These data originate in a study of T cells after yellow fever vaccination. This CDR3 comprises 13 residues. Trimming removed 4 bases from V and 9 bases from J, with 13 bases in between. The clonotype comes from a man younger than 35 who received the YFV17D yellow fever vaccine. The V call is TRBV12-3 or TRBV12-4, the J call TRBJ1-5, with D possibly being TRBD1 (5 bases). Sequencing used CD4+ T cells sorted from PBMCs, obtained 10 days after the first yellow fever vaccination. CDR3 bases: TGTGCCAGCAGTTCCAATGAGGGGCCGCCCCAGCATTTT. Translated: CASSSNEGPPQHF.